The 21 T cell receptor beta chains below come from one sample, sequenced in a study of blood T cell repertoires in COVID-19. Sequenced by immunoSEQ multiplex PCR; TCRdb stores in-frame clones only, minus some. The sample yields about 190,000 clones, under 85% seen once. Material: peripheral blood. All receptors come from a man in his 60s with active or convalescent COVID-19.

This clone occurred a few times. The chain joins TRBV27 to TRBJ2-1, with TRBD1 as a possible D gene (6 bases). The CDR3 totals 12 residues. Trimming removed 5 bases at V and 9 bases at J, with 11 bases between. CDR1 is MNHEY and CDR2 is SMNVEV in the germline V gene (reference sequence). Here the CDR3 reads CASSTRGIEQFF. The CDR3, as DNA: TGTGCCAGCAGTACTAGGGGGATTGAGCAGTTCTTC.

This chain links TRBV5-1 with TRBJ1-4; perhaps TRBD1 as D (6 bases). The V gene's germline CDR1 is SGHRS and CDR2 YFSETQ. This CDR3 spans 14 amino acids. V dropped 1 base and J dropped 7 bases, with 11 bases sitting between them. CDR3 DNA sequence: TGCGCCAGCAGCTTGTGGAGGGGGGGTGAAAAACTGTTTTTT. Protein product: CASSLWRGGEKLFF.

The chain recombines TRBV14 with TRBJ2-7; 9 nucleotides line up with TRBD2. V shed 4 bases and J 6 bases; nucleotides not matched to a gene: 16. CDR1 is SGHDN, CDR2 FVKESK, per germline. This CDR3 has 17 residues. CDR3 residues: CASSRPTGAGGLGEQYF. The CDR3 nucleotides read TGTGCCAGCAGCCGCCCTACGGGAGCGGGGGGCTTGGGCGAGCAGTACTTC.

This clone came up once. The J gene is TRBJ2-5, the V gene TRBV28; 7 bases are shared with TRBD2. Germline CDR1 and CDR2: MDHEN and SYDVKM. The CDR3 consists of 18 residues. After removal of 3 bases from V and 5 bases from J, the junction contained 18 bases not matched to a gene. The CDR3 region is CASSLLAEDSLPRETQYF. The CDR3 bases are TGTGCCAGCAGTTTGCTAGCGGAGGACTCTCTGCCTCGGGAGACCCAGTACTTC.

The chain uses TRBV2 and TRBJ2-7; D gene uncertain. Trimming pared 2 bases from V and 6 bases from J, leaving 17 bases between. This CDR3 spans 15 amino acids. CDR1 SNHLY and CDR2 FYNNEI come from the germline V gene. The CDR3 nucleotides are TGTGCCAGCAGTGAATCTGGGTGGAGTGAACTCGAGCAGTACTTC. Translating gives CASSESGWSELEQYF.

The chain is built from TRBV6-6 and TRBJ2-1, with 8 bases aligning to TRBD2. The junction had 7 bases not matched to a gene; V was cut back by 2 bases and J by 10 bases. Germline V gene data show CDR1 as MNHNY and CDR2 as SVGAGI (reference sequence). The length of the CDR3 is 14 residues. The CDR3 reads CASSYDGRAREQFF. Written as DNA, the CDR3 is TGTGCCAGCAGTTACGACGGGAGGGCCAGAGAGCAGTTCTTC.

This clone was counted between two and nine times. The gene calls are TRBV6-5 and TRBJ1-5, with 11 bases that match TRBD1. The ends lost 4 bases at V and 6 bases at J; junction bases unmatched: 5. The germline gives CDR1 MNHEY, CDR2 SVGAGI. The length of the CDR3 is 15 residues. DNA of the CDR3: TGTGCCAGCAGTTCCGGGACAGGGGGAGGTCAGCCCCAGCATTTT. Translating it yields CASSSGTGGGQPQHF.

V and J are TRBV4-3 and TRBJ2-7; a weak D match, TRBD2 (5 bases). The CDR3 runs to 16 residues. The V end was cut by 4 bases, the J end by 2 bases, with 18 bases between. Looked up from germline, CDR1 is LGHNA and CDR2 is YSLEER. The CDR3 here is CASSPDIGGLTYEQYF. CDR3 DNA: TGCGCCAGCAGCCCCGATATCGGCGGGCTAACCTACGAGCAGTACTTC.

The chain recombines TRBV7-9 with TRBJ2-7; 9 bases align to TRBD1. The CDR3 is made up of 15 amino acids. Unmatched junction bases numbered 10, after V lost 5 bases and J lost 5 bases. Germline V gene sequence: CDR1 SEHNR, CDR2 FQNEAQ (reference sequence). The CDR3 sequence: CASSAWGTGKHEQYF. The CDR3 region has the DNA TGTGCCAGCAGCGCATGGGGGACAGGGAAGCACGAGCAGTACTTC.

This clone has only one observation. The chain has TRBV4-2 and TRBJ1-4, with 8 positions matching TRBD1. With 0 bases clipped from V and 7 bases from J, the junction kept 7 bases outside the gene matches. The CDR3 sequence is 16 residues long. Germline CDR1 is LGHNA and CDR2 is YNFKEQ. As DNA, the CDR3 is TGTGCCAGCAGCCAAGAGGGTGGACAGGGCGTTGAAAAACTGTTTTTT. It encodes CASSQEGGQGVEKLFF.

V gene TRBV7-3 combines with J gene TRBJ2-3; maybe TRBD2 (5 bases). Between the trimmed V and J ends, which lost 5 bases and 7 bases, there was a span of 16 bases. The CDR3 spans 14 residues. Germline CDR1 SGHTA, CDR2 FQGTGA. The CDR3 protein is CASSAGLGMNTQYF. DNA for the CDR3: TGTGCCAGCAGCGCCGGACTGGGGATGAATACGCAGTATTTT.

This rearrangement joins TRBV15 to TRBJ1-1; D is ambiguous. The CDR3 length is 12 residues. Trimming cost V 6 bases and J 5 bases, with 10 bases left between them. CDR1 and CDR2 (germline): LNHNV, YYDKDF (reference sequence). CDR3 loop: CATRETGTEAFF. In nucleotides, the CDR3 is TGTGCCACCAGAGAAACGGGGACTGAAGCTTTCTTT.

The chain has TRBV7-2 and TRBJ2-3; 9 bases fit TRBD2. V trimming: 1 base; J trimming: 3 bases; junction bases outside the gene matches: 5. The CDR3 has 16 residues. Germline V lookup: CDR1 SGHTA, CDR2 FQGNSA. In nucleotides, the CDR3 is TGTGCCAGCAGCTTAGTTAGTACTAGCGGGACAGATACGCAGTATTTT. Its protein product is CASSLVSTSGTDTQYF.

CDR3 amino acids: CASSSGGSSAQYF. CDR3 DNA sequence: TGTGCCAGCAGCTCGGGGGGGAGTTCGGCCCAGTACTTC. The rearrangement uses TRBV9 and TRBJ2-5; 8 nucleotides agree with TRBD2. Germline V gene data show CDR1 as SGDLS and CDR2 as YYNGEE. The CDR3 spans 13 residues. J gave up 9 bases and V 4 bases, and 8 bases lay outside the gene matches.

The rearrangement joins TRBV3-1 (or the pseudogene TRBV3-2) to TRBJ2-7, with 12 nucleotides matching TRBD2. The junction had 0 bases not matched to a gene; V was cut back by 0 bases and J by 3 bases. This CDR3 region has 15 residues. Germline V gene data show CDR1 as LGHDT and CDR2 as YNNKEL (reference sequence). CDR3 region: CASSQEGLAGYEQYF. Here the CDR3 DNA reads TGTGCCAGCAGCCAAGAGGGACTAGCGGGCTACGAGCAGTACTTC.

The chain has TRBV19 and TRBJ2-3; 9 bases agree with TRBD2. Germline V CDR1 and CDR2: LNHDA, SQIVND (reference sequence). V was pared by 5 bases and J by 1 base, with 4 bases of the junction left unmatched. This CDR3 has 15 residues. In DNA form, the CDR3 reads TGTGCCAGTAGTGTTCTAGCGGGACGCACAGATACGCAGTATTTT. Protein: CASSVLAGRTDTQYF.

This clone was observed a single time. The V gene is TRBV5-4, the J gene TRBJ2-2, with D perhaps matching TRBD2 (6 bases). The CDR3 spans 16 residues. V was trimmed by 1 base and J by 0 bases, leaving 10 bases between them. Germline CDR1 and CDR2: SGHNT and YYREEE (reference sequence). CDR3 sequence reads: CASSLTAGSNTGELFF. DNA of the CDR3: TGTGCCAGCAGCTTGACAGCGGGTTCGAACACCGGGGAGCTGTTTTTT.

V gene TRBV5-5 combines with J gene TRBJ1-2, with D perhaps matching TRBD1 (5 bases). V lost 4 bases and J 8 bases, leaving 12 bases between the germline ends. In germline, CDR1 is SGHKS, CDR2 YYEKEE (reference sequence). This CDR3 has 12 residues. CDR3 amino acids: CASSPGGGGYTF. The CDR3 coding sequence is TGTGCCAGCAGCCCCGGTGGGGGGGGCTACACCTTC. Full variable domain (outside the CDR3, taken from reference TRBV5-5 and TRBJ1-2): DAGVTQSPTHLIKTRGQQVTLRCSPISGHKSVSWYQQVLGQGPQFIFQYYEKEERGRGNFPDRFSARQFPNYSSELNVNALLLGDSALYLCASSPGGGGYTFGSGTRLTVV.

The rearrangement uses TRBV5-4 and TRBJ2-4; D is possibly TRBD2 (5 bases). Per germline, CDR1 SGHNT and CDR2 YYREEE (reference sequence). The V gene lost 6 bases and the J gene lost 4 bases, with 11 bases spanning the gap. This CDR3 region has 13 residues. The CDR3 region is CASTVPGKNIQYF. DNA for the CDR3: TGTGCCAGCACCGTGCCGGGGAAAAACATTCAGTACTTC.

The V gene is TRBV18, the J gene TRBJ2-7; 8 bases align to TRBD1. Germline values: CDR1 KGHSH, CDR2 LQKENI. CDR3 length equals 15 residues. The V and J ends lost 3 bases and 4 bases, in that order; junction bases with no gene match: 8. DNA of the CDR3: TGTGCCAGCTCACCCAGGGGACAGGATGAGTACGAGCAGTACTTC. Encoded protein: CASSPRGQDEYEQYF. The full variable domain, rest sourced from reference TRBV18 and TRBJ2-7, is NAGVMQNPRHLVRRRGQEARLRCSPMKGHSHVYWYRQLPEEGLKFMVYLQKENIIDESGMPKERFSAEFPKEGPSILRIQQVVRGDSAAYFCASSPRGQDEYEQYFGPGTRLTVT.

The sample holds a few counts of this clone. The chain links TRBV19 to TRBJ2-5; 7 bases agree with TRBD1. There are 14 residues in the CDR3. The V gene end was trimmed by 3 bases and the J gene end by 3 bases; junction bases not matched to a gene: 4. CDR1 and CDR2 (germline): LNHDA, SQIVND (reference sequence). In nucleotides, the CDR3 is TGTGCCAGTAGTATCAGTGACAGGGAAGAGACCCAGTACTTC. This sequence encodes CASSISDREETQYF.